Each of the 30 T cell receptor beta chains below was sequenced from the same sample in a study of cytomegalovirus exposure and HLA in healthy donors. The PCR made use of 60 Vbeta and 13 Jbeta primers. Sequenced by immunoSEQ multiplex PCR; TCRdb stores in-frame clones only, minus some. The data contain 70,000 to 100,000 clones, 75% to 85% of them singletons. Sequencing was carried out using PBMCs. These receptors originate from a man over 45 in good health and CMV-seropositive.

V usage is TRBV6-4 and J usage is TRBJ1-2, with D unresolved. CDR1 MRHNA and CDR2 SNTAGT come from the germline V gene. This CDR3 region has 13 residues. Trimming pared 2 bases from V and 8 bases from J, leaving 12 bases between. The CDR3 reads CASSDGRGLGYTF. CDR3 nucleotide sequence: TGTGCCAGCAGTGACGGCCGGGGTTTGGGCTACACCTTC.

This chain uses TRBV5-1 with TRBJ2-7; D is ambiguous. CDR1 is SGHRS and CDR2 is YFSETQ in the germline V gene. V was cut by 0 bases and J by 2 bases, with 9 bases left in between. The CDR3 has 14 amino acids. CDR3 sequence: CASSLVGRPYEQYF. CDR3 bases: TGCGCCAGCAGCTTGGTGGGCAGACCCTACGAGCAGTACTTC.

This clone was seen a single time. The chain has TRBV10-3 and TRBJ1-6, with TRBD1 matching 7 bases. CDR1 is ENHRY, CDR2 SYGVKD, per germline. With 11 bases clipped from V and 8 bases from J, the junction kept 9 bases outside the gene matches. This CDR3 region has 13 residues. CDR3 bases: TGTGCCGTTACAGGGGCCATGGATTCACCCCTCCACTTT. This translates into CAVTGAMDSPLHF.

CDR3: CASSKSWDREETQYF. As DNA, the CDR3 is TGTGCCAGCAGCAAAAGTTGGGACAGGGAAGAGACCCAGTACTTC. The chain couples TRBV21-1 to TRBJ2-5; the table gives TRBD1 as D, unverified against the DNA. TRBV21-1 is a pseudogene locus. This CDR3 comprises 15 residues.

The chain is built from TRBV7-7 and TRBJ2-1; the match to TRBD2 covers 12 bases. The length of the CDR3 is 15 residues. Unmatched junction bases numbered 5, after V lost 5 bases and J lost 6 bases. The germline CDR1 and CDR2 sequences are SSHAT and FNYEAQ (reference sequence). The CDR3 protein is CASSPLAGGGNEQFF. The CDR3 DNA follows: TGTGCCAGCAGCCCACTAGCGGGAGGCGGCAATGAGCAGTTCTTC.

The chain is built from TRBV7-9 and TRBJ1-2; 10 positions agree with TRBD1. After removal of 3 bases from V and 7 bases from J, the junction contained 5 bases not matched to a gene. The CDR3 totals 14 residues. Germline V CDR1 and CDR2: SEHNR, FQNEAQ (reference sequence). The CDR3 coding sequence is TGTGCCAGCAGCTTCCTAGGACAGGGGGGTGGCTACACCTTC. Translated: CASSFLGQGGGYTF.

This chain connects TRBV5-4 to TRBJ2-1, with 9 positions matching TRBD2. The V and J ends lost 4 bases and 8 bases, in that order; junction bases with no gene match: 4. This CDR3 has 13 residues. Germline V CDR1 and CDR2: SGHNT, YYREEE (reference sequence). In nucleotides, the CDR3 is TGTGCCAGCAGCCCCGGACTAGCGCATGAGCAGTTCTTC. As protein: CASSPGLAHEQFF.

The chain employs TRBV11-1 and TRBJ1-1; the match to TRBD1 covers 7 bases. This CDR3 spans 15 amino acids. J was trimmed by 0 bases and V by 5 bases; bases with no gene match: 6. Looked up from germline, CDR1 is SGHAT and CDR2 is FQDESV (reference sequence). In nucleotides, the CDR3 is TGTGCCAGCAGCCCCCGGACAGGATTGAACACTGAAGCTTTCTTT. Translation gives CASSPRTGLNTEAFF. The full variable domain, completed using reference TRBV11-1 and TRBJ1-1, is EAEVAQSPRYKITEKSQAVAFWCDPISGHATLYWYRQILGQGPELLVQFQDESVVDDSQLPKDRFSAERLKGVDSTLKIQPAELGDSAMYLCASSPRTGLNTEAFFGQGTRLTVV.

V is TRBV6-5 and J is TRBJ2-7, with D possibly TRBD1 on 5 matching bases. CDR3 length equals 15 residues. Trimming shortened V by 6 bases and J by 1 base, and 16 bases separated the two germline ends. Germline V CDR1 and CDR2: MNHEY, SVGAGI. This chain's CDR3 is CASSRWVRGSYEQYF. In DNA form, the CDR3 reads TGTGCCAGCAGCCGCTGGGTAAGGGGATCCTACGAGCAGTACTTC.

The chain combines TRBV7-2 with TRBJ1-2; TRBD1 agrees at 10 bases. This CDR3 is built from 16 residues. V dropped 5 bases and J dropped 2; count of bases not matched to a gene: 8. From germline, CDR1 is SGHTA and CDR2 FQGNSA. The CDR3 loop is CASSLSGTGVNYGYTF. Here the CDR3 DNA reads TGTGCCAGCAGCCTGTCCGGGACAGGGGTAAACTATGGCTACACCTTC.

This clone has just one count. This chain connects TRBV5-8 to TRBJ2-7, with TRBD2 as a possible D gene (6 bases). Germline V CDR1 and CDR2: SGHTS, YDEGEE. The CDR3 totals 15 residues. Deletions cut 1 base from V and 7 bases from J, with 18 bases between. The CDR3 nucleotides are TGTGCCAGCAGCTTGTTTTTTGGGGGGTCGTGGGAGCAGTACTTC. Translating gives CASSLFFGGSWEQYF.

This clone has a count of ten or more. The gene calls are TRBV5-1 and TRBJ2-1, with 11 nucleotides matching TRBD2. V lost 4 bases and J lost 7; bases outside the gene matches: 1. CDR3 length equals 13 residues. Germline V gene lookup returns CDR1 SGHRS and CDR2 YFSETQ. CDR3: CASSGTSGNEQFF. The DNA of the CDR3 is TGCGCCAGCAGCGGGACTAGCGGAAATGAGCAGTTCTTC.

This CDR3 reads CASSHSTGNTEAFF. Written as DNA, the CDR3 is TGTGCCAGTAGTCATTCTACGGGGAACACTGAAGCTTTCTTT. This rearrangement joins TRBV19 to TRBJ1-1; D not certain. Germline lookup yields CDR1 LNHDA and CDR2 SQIVND (reference sequence). Trimming cost V 5 bases and J 1 base, with 11 bases left between them. This CDR3 contains 14 residues.

The V call is TRBV9, the J call TRBJ1-4; TRBD1 matches 7 bases. The germline V gene has CDR1 SGDLS and CDR2 YYNGEE. V gave up 3 bases and J gave up 4 bases; unmatched junction bases: 12. The CDR3 totals 17 residues. The CDR3 coding sequence is TGTGCCAGCAGCGGGGGACCCGGGACAGCGGATAATGAAAAACTGTTTTTT. It translates to CASSGGPGTADNEKLFF.

The V and J genes are TRBV6-6 and TRBJ1-2, with 9 bases fitting TRBD1. CDR3 length: 14 amino acids. The germline CDR1 and CDR2 sequences are MNHNY and SVGAGI (reference sequence). V lost 6 bases, J lost 7 bases, and 9 bases stayed unmatched. Here the CDR3 reads CASRGDRELTGYTF. The CDR3 coding sequence is TGTGCCAGCAGGGGGGACAGGGAATTAACTGGCTACACCTTC.

J is TRBJ1-1 and V is TRBV5-4, with D maybe TRBD1 (5 bases). The V and J ends lost 1 base and 0 bases respectively, with 10 bases between them. CDR1 is SGHNT, CDR2 YYREEE, per germline (reference sequence). This CDR3 comprises 15 residues. The CDR3 loop is CASSLPGNMNTEAFF. DNA of the CDR3: TGTGCCAGCAGCTTGCCAGGGAACATGAACACTGAAGCTTTCTTT.

The chain is built from TRBV13 and TRBJ2-5, with 8 bases lining up with TRBD1. Trimming removed 4 bases from V and 4 bases from J; junction bases left unmatched: 8. CDR1 is PRHDT and CDR2 is FYEKMQ in the germline V gene (reference sequence). The CDR3 spans 15 residues. Here the CDR3 reads CASSSTGDWGETQYF. The DNA for the CDR3 is TGTGCCAGCAGCTCGACAGGGGACTGGGGAGAGACCCAGTACTTC.

The chain couples TRBV7-2 to TRBJ1-5; D is undetermined. Trimming took 5 bases from V and 3 from J, leaving 14 bases between them. The CDR3 has 15 residues. CDR1 and CDR2 from the germline V gene are SGHTA and FQGNSA. The DNA of the CDR3 is TGTGCCAGCAGCCTAGAGCCAGGACTCAATCAGCCCCAGCATTTT. Translating it yields CASSLEPGLNQPQHF.

This clone was seen only a few times. The chain employs TRBV2 and TRBJ2-5; no clear D gene. The end of the DNA fits TRBJ2-7 better, so the J call may be wrong. The CDR3 runs 11 residues. The germline gives CDR1 SNHLY, CDR2 FYNNEI. Here the CDR3 DNA reads TGTGCCAGCAGTCTCTCCTACGAGCAGTACTTC. It specifies CASSLSYEQYF.

The rearrangement joins TRBV27 to TRBJ2-7; the D is unclear. CDR1 is MNHEY, CDR2 SMNVEV, per germline (reference sequence). V was cut by 6 bases and J by 5 bases, with 17 bases left in between. This CDR3 has 14 residues. CDR3 nucleotides: TGTGCCAGCAGCCCACTGATAAAGTCCCACGAGCAGTACTTC. Residues: CASSPLIKSHEQYF.

The chain recombines TRBV5-1 with TRBJ2-1; 7 bases are a match to TRBD2. V shed 4 bases, J shed 3 bases, and the junction held 4 bases outside the gene matches. Per germline, CDR1 SGHRS and CDR2 YFSETQ. The CDR3 length is 14 residues. This CDR3 reads CASSRSGDYNEQFF. For the CDR3, the DNA is TGCGCCAGCAGCAGGAGCGGGGACTACAATGAGCAGTTCTTC.

This rearrangement joins TRBV7-9 to TRBJ2-1, with TRBD1 identical over 8 bases. The germline gives CDR1 SEHNR, CDR2 FQNEAQ (reference sequence). This CDR3 has 16 residues. The J segment lost 5 bases and the V segment lost 5 bases, leaving 11 bases of the junction unmatched. CDR3 residues: CASSPGGRGPNNEQFF. Here the CDR3 DNA reads TGTGCCAGCAGCCCCGGTGGCAGGGGGCCTAACAATGAGCAGTTCTTC. Based on the CDR3 plus reference TRBV7-9 and TRBJ2-1, the full variable domain is DTGVSQNPRHKITKRGQNVTFRCDPISEHNRLYWYRQTLGQGPEFLTYFQNEAQLEKSRLLSDRFSAERPKGSFSTLEIQRTEQGDSAMYLCASSPGGRGPNNEQFFGPGTRLTVL.

The chain carries TRBV18 and TRBJ1-4; 8 bases map to TRBD1. Losses at the gene ends were 6 bases for V and 4 bases for J; bases not matched to a gene: 4. Germline V gene data show CDR1 as KGHSH and CDR2 as LQKENI. This CDR3 has 14 residues. Written as DNA, the CDR3 is TGTGCCAGCTCGCCGGGACAGGATAATGAAAAACTGTTTTTT. Its translation: CASSPGQDNEKLFF.

The chain is built from TRBV2 and TRBJ1-1, with 7 bases aligning to TRBD1. Germline V CDR1 and CDR2: SNHLY, FYNNEI. The CDR3 spans 16 residues. J was trimmed by 2 bases and V by 6 bases; bases with no gene match: 12. The CDR3 region has the DNA TGTGCCAGCAGCAAAGACAGGGTTGAGGTAAACACTGAAGCTTTCTTT. Amino acid sequence: CASSKDRVEVNTEAFF.

A few counts support this clone. V is TRBV18 and J is TRBJ1-2, with D possibly being TRBD1 (5 bases). With 2 bases removed from V and 4 bases from J, the gap between germline ends came to 11 bases. Germline V CDR1 and CDR2: KGHSH, LQKENI. The CDR3 covers 14 residues. CDR3 sequence (DNA): TGTGCCAGCTCACCAGGAGAAGACAGCTATGGCTACACCTTC. Translated: CASSPGEDSYGYTF.

J is TRBJ2-1 and V is TRBV19, with D perhaps matching TRBD2 (5 bases). The V end lost 1 base, the J end lost 12 bases, and 13 bases lay between the germline ends. Germline V gene data show CDR1 as LNHDA and CDR2 as SQIVND (reference sequence). The CDR3 sequence is 13 residues long. CDR3 loop: CASSIVSGSWQFF. As DNA, the CDR3 is TGTGCCAGTAGTATAGTCTCGGGATCATGGCAGTTCTTC.

The genes are TRBV18 and TRBJ1-4; possible D gene TRBD1, 6 bases. There are 15 residues in the CDR3. Germline loops: CDR1 KGHSH, CDR2 LQKENI. V lost 3 bases and J 7 bases, leaving 15 bases between the germline ends. The CDR3 spells CASSPGQTKGEKLFF. The CDR3 DNA sequence: TGTGCCAGCTCACCTGGACAGACAAAAGGTGAAAAACTGTTTTTT.

V usage is TRBV7-9 and J usage is TRBJ2-5; 7 bases align to TRBD1. Germline CDR1 reads SEHNR; CDR2 reads FQNEAQ (reference sequence). This CDR3 region has 15 residues. V shed 5 bases, J shed 1 base, and the junction held 7 bases outside the gene matches. For the CDR3, the DNA is TGTGCCAGCAGCCCATGGGACAGATCCCAAGAGACCCAGTACTTC. Translating gives CASSPWDRSQETQYF.

The V and J genes are TRBV19 and TRBJ1-4; tentative D call: TRBD1 (5 bases). V was pared by 5 bases and J by 8 bases, with 18 bases between. This CDR3 is built from 15 residues. Germline CDR1 reads LNHDA; CDR2 reads SQIVND (reference sequence). The CDR3 bases are TGTGCCAGTAGTCAATTTTTCGGGGAGGGGGAAAAACTGTTTTTT. Translating gives CASSQFFGEGEKLFF.

Here the CDR3 DNA reads TGTGCCAGCAGCGCGGGACAGGGGCCCTATGGCTACACCTTC. This translates into CASSAGQGPYGYTF. J is TRBJ1-2 and V is TRBV9, with 10 bases matching TRBD1. CDR1 and CDR2 (germline): SGDLS, YYNGEE. The CDR3 loop spans 14 amino acids. Trimming cost V 3 bases and J 4 bases; bases outside gene matches: 3.